The 25 T cell receptor beta chains listed next were all sequenced from one sample in a study of cytomegalovirus exposure and HLA in healthy donors. The study ran its PCR with 60 Vbeta and 13 Jbeta primers. TCRdb's table, derived via immunoSEQ multiplex PCR, lists solely in-frame clones and lacks some. This sample carries about 210,000 clones, about 80% of them seen once, and the ten largest clones take approximately 1.8%. Sequenced material: PBMCs. The receptors stem from a male donor in good health and CMV-seronegative.

This clone was observed once. The chain uses TRBV19 and TRBJ1-2; TRBD1 matches at 9 bases. Trimming removed 3 bases from V and 6 bases from J; junction bases left unmatched: 8. The CDR3 extends over 15 amino acids. CDR1 and CDR2 (germline): LNHDA, SQIVND (reference sequence). CDR3 region: CASSMTGGKKDGYTF. In nucleotides, the CDR3 is TGTGCCAGTAGTATGACAGGGGGTAAGAAGGATGGCTACACCTTC.

In the case of this clone: Germline is not matched at one junction end, which may reflect a read error. The V gene is TRBV7-9, the J gene TRBJ2-2; 7 nucleotides line up with TRBD2. Per germline, CDR1 SEHNR and CDR2 FQNEAQ (reference sequence). The CDR3 consists of 17 residues. CDR3 region: CSSTREWGGADTGELFF. DNA for the CDR3: TGTTCCAGCACCCGGGAATGGGGAGGGGCGGACACCGGGGAGCTGTTTTTT.

The CDR3 loop is CASSPTGGAWSYEQYF. The CDR3 coding sequence is TGTGCCAGCTCACCCACGGGGGGGGCATGGTCCTACGAGCAGTACTTC. V gene TRBV18 combines with J gene TRBJ2-7; 8 bases are a match to TRBD2. V trimming: 3 bases; J trimming: 1 base; junction bases outside the gene matches: 8. The CDR3 is 16 amino acids. From germline, CDR1 is KGHSH and CDR2 LQKENI.

This chain connects TRBV6-1 to TRBJ2-7, with D perhaps TRBD2 (6 bases). CDR3 length: 15 amino acids. Trimming shortened V by 5 bases and J by 3 bases, and 17 bases separated the two germline ends. CDR1 and CDR2 from the germline V gene are MNHNS and SASEGT. The CDR3 region is CASSRLRSSDYEQYF. In DNA form, the CDR3 reads TGTGCCAGCAGTAGGCTGAGGTCTAGCGACTACGAGCAGTACTTC.

The rearrangement joins TRBV6-4 to TRBJ2-3; the match to TRBD2 covers 11 bases. With 4 bases clipped from V and 1 base from J, the junction kept 1 base outside the gene matches. CDR1 and CDR2 (germline): MRHNA, SNTAGT. This CDR3 comprises 15 residues. DNA of the CDR3: TGTGCCAGCAGTGTACTAGCGGGGGGCACAGATACGCAGTATTTT. Amino acids: CASSVLAGGTDTQYF.

This chain uses TRBV11-2 with TRBJ2-2; 9 bases map to TRBD1. This CDR3 region has 16 residues. Germline V lookup: CDR1 SGHAT, CDR2 FQNNGV. V was pared by 1 base and J by 6 bases, with 6 bases of the junction left unmatched. The DNA of the CDR3 is TGTGCCAGCAGCTTAGTTGGGACAGGGTCGGCCGGGGAGCTGTTTTTT. Its protein is CASSLVGTGSAGELFF. Based on the CDR3 plus reference TRBV11-2 and TRBJ2-2, the full variable domain is EAGVAQSPRYKIIEKRQSVAFWCNPISGHATLYWYQQILGQGPKLLIQFQNNGVVDDSQLPKDRFSAERLKGVDSTLKIQPAKLEDSAVYLCASSLVGTGSAGELFFGEGSRLTVL.

The chain links TRBV4-3 to TRBJ1-4; tentative D call: TRBD1 (5 bases). The CDR3 covers 20 residues. The germline V gene has CDR1 LGHNA and CDR2 YSLEER. With 1 base removed from V and 0 bases from J, the gap between germline ends came to 21 bases. The CDR3 is CASSQVVLVGARATNEKLFF. CDR3 in DNA: TGCGCCAGCAGCCAAGTTGTCTTAGTTGGGGCTCGTGCAACTAATGAAAAACTGTTTTTT.

The V gene is TRBV19, the J gene TRBJ2-5, with 9 bases identical to TRBD1. CDR1 and CDR2 (germline): LNHDA, SQIVND (reference sequence). The CDR3 has 16 amino acids. V shed 3 bases, J shed 5 bases, and the junction held 10 bases outside the gene matches. The CDR3 coding sequence is TGTGCCAGTAGTATGGTTAAGGGACAGGGACGGGAGACCCAGTACTTC. This codes for CASSMVKGQGRETQYF.

The chain uses TRBV6-6 and TRBJ1-1, with a possible D match to TRBD1 (6 bases). V was pared by 6 bases and J by 7 bases, with 12 bases between. Germline V gene data show CDR1 as MNHNY and CDR2 as SVGAGI (reference sequence). The CDR3 consists of 12 residues. This CDR3 reads CASSLSGVEAFF. The CDR3 DNA is TGTGCCAGCAGCCTGTCAGGGGTTGAAGCTTTCTTT.

A few counts support this clone. The J gene is TRBJ1-1, the V gene TRBV7-9; the match to TRBD1 covers 8 bases. In germline, CDR1 is SEHNR, CDR2 FQNEAQ (reference sequence). The V segment lost 5 bases and the J segment 0 bases; nucleotides outside the gene matches: 2. The CDR3 is made up of 14 amino acids. Here the CDR3 DNA reads TGTGCCAGCAGCCCACAGGGGGTGAACACTGAAGCTTTCTTT. Its protein product is CASSPQGVNTEAFF.

The rearrangement joins TRBV9 to TRBJ2-2; D possibly corresponds to TRBD1 (5 bases). Germline V gene lookup returns CDR1 SGDLS and CDR2 YYNGEE. The CDR3 runs 16 residues. V dropped 0 bases and J dropped 7 bases, with 16 bases sitting between them. The DNA of the CDR3 is TGTGCCAGCAGCGTAGTTGGCAGGGCTAGGGTCGGGGAGCTGTTTTTT. Its protein product is CASSVVGRARVGELFF. The complete variable domain, with remaining parts taken from reference TRBV9 and TRBJ2-2, reads DSGVTQTPKHLITATGQRVTLRCSPRSGDLSVYWYQQSLDQGLQFLIQYYNGEERAKGNILERFSAQQFPDLHSELNLSSLELGDSALYFCASSVVGRARVGELFFGEGSRLTVL.

The CDR3 is CASRFTGQGSYEQYF. CDR3 sequence (DNA): TGTGCCAGCAGATTTACAGGCCAGGGCTCCTACGAGCAGTACTTC. The chain is built from TRBV13 and TRBJ2-7; D is perhaps TRBD1 (5 bases). This CDR3 comprises 15 residues. Trimming took off 6 bases at V and 0 bases at J, with 15 bases between the two ends. Germline V gene lookup returns CDR1 PRHDT and CDR2 FYEKMQ (reference sequence).

J is TRBJ2-7 and V is TRBV30; D gene ambiguous. The CDR3 totals 11 residues. V was trimmed by 1 base and J by 2 bases, leaving 3 bases between them. From germline, CDR1 is GTSNPN and CDR2 SVGIG (reference sequence). The CDR3 DNA is TGTGCCTGGAGTGCGGCCTACGAGCAGTACTTC. It translates to CAWSAAYEQYF.

The gene calls are TRBV7-6 and TRBJ1-5, with TRBD1 matching 10 bases. In germline, CDR1 is SGHVS, CDR2 FNYEAQ. There are 15 residues in the CDR3. V trimming: 5 bases; J trimming: 6 bases; junction bases outside the gene matches: 7. In DNA form, the CDR3 reads TGTGCCAGCAGCCTCGGGACAGGGGAAGGTCAGCCCCAGCATTTT. Its translation is CASSLGTGEGQPQHF.

This rearrangement joins TRBV5-3 to TRBJ2-5; 10 nucleotides match TRBD2. TRBV5-3 is noted as an ORF with a role that remains uncertain. Trimming cost V 3 bases and J 5 bases; bases outside gene matches: 16. This CDR3 is built from 18 residues. CDR3 DNA: TGTGCCAGAAGCTCTCGCGTTAGCGGGGGGCCCAGGGGGGAGACCCAGTACTTC. This gives the protein CARSSRVSGGPRGETQYF.

The chain has TRBV25-1 and TRBJ2-7; TRBD1 agrees at 9 bases. This CDR3 contains 14 residues. The trim removed 6 bases at V and 2 bases at J, leaving 5 bases unmatched. Germline CDR1 reads MGHDK; CDR2 reads SYGVNS. The CDR3 bases are TGTGCCAGCAGCTACCGGGACAGGGCCTACGAGCAGTACTTC. This translates into CASSYRDRAYEQYF.

The rearrangement links TRBV28 to TRBJ1-1, with D possibly matching TRBD1 (5 bases). From germline, CDR1 is MDHEN and CDR2 SYDVKM. Trimming took 8 bases from V and 3 from J, leaving 13 bases between them. This CDR3 has 13 residues. CDR3 in DNA: TGTGCCAGCCTTCTCGCGGGGGACACTGAAGCTTTCTTT. This translates into CASLLAGDTEAFF.

The rearrangement joins TRBV6-5 to TRBJ1-1; 7 bases fit TRBD1. Germline V CDR1 and CDR2: MNHEY, SVGAGI. The CDR3 spans 15 residues. The V segment lost 8 bases and the J segment 0 bases; nucleotides outside the gene matches: 9. CDR3 nucleotide sequence: TGTGCCAGCTCGAGGACAGGTGTCATGAACACTGAAGCTTTCTTT. Translation gives CASSRTGVMNTEAFF.

Points on this clone: Other DNA sequences in this sample translate to the same CDR3. The chain links TRBV7-3 to TRBJ2-1, with D uncertain. The CDR3 loop spans 13 amino acids. The V end was cut by 2 bases, the J end by 5 bases, with 7 bases between. Germline CDR1 reads SGHTA; CDR2 reads FQGTGA. The CDR3 DNA reads as TGTGCCAGCAGCTTATCCGGAGACAATGAGCAGTTCTTC. Its translation is CASSLSGDNEQFF.

The CDR3 region has the DNA TGTGCCAGCAGTTTAGGAACAGGTCATCAGCCCCAGCATTTT. Protein product: CASSLGTGHQPQHF. This sequence joins TRBV28 and TRBJ1-5; D perhaps matches TRBD1 (5 bases). Trimming removed 2 bases at V and 5 bases at J, with 10 bases between. The CDR3 totals 14 residues. Germline V gene data show CDR1 as MDHEN and CDR2 as SYDVKM.

V and J are TRBV30 and TRBJ1-1; tentatively, D is TRBD1 (5 bases). There are 12 residues in the CDR3. Trimming shortened V by 2 bases and J by 5 bases, and 9 bases separated the two germline ends. Germline CDR1 is GTSNPN and CDR2 is SVGIG (reference sequence). The CDR3, as DNA: TGTGCCTGGAGTAGCCGGGGGACTGAAGCTTTCTTT. This gives the protein CAWSSRGTEAFF.

The CDR3 spells CASSKRSNQPQHF. In DNA form, the CDR3 reads TGTGCCAGCAGCAAACGGAGCAATCAGCCCCAGCATTTT. This sequence joins TRBV6-5 and TRBJ1-5; D remains unclear. V was clipped by 6 bases and J by 1 base, with 7 bases between them. Germline V gives CDR1 MNHEY, CDR2 SVGAGI. The CDR3 has 13 amino acids.

This chain connects TRBV12-5 to TRBJ2-7; 8 bases are a match to TRBD1. There are 14 residues in the CDR3. Trimming at V came to 9 bases and at J to 3 bases, leaving 10 bases not matched to a gene. Germline V gene lookup returns CDR1 LGHNT and CDR2 FRNRAP. The CDR3 sequence is CASSPGQENYEQYF. Written as DNA, the CDR3 is TGTGCTAGCTCACCGGGACAGGAAAACTACGAGCAGTACTTC.

In this sample, this clone turned up a few times. The same CDR3 is also encoded by other DNA sequences in this sample. This chain uses TRBV5-6 with TRBJ1-5; maybe TRBD1 (6 bases). V was pared by 2 bases and J by 5 bases, with 8 bases between. The CDR3 runs 13 residues. Germline V CDR1 and CDR2: SGHDT, YYEEEE. The CDR3 reads CASSLGGDQPQHF. The CDR3 bases are TGTGCCAGCAGCTTAGGGGGGGATCAGCCCCAGCATTTT.

A few counts support this clone. The gene calls are TRBV12-2 and TRBJ2-7; the tabulated D call, TRBD1, remains unverified against the DNA. TRBV12-2 is reported as a pseudogene. The CDR3 consists of 12 residues. The CDR3 nucleotides read TGTGCAAGTCGCAAAACAGGCTACGAGCAGTACTTC. Residues: CASRKTGYEQYF.